This TCR beta chain emerged from a study of OX40 agonist ivuxolimab in advanced cancers. Blood samples were obtained at baseline, cycle 4 day 1, and cycle 7 day 1. The CDR3 spans 13 residues. Germline V CDR1 and CDR2: LGHNA, YSLEER. Trimming left V 1 base short and J 4 bases short, with 8 bases between. Clones were sequenced by immunoSEQ multiplex PCR, and TCRdb holds only the in-frame ones, with some missing. The table includes 84,000 or so clones, over 85% detected once. Sequenced here: CD4+ or CD8+ T cells sorted from blood, sampled in a trial of the OX40 agonist ivuxolimab. This sequence originates from an adult with an advanced solid tumor such as melanoma, head and neck, liver or kidney cancer. This chain uses TRBV4-3 with TRBJ2-7; D remains unclear. The CDR3 here is CASSQAERYEQYF. The CDR3 bases are TGCGCCAGCAGCCAAGCCGAGAGATACGAGCAGTACTTC.